Following are 30 T cell receptor beta chains from one sample sequenced in a study of identical twins. MiXCR was run by TCRdb on the 5' RACE reads, yielding one entry per CDR3 protein. Seen here are about 660,000 distinct CDR3 sequences, 8.6% observed once, and the top ten hold approximately 0.96%. The same sample was also studied in work on yellow fever vaccine responses in identical twins.

Input material: PBMCs. These receptors came from a woman aged 18 to 35 in good health.

This clonotype appeared many times. This chain links TRBV20-1 with TRBJ2-3; TRBD2 aligns across 9 bases. This CDR3 has 14 residues. With V trimmed by 0 bases and J by 6 bases, 4 bases remained unmatched. CDR1 and CDR2 (germline): DFQATT, SNEGSKA (reference sequence). The CDR3 DNA is TGCAGTGCTAGAGATGCTAGCGGGACGGATACGCAGTATTTT. It codes for CSARDASGTDTQYF.

This clonotype was detected only a few times. A much larger clone sits a single nucleotide away, making a read error possible. This chain uses TRBV3-1 with TRBJ2-7, with a tentative D call TRBD2 (6 bases). CDR1 LGHDT and CDR2 YNNKEL come from the germline V gene (reference sequence). Trimming pared 1 base from V and 3 bases from J, leaving 7 bases between. This CDR3 has 13 amino acids. The CDR3: CASSQGTNYEQYF. The DNA for the CDR3 is TGTGCCAGCAGCCAAGGGACTAACTACGAGCAGTACTTC.

The chain combines TRBV7-2 with TRBJ2-2; D not resolved. Germline loops: CDR1 SGHTA, CDR2 FQGNSA. The CDR3 sequence is 15 residues long. The ends were cut back, 2 bases at V and 6 bases at J, with 13 bases in the middle. CDR3 bases: TGTGCCAGCAGCTTAATCCCATACGGACCCGGGGAGCTGTTTTTT. Amino acids: CASSLIPYGPGELFF.

There are a few counts of this clonotype. The CDR3 DNA follows: TGCAGTGCTAGAGATCCCACGGACAGGCCCCTCTCCTACGAGCAGTACTTC. As protein: CSARDPTDRPLSYEQYF. The chain links TRBV20-1 to TRBJ2-7, with TRBD1 identical over 7 bases. V lost 0 bases to trimming and J lost 0 bases; unmatched junction nucleotides: 11. The V gene's germline CDR1 is DFQATT and CDR2 SNEGSKA (reference sequence). The CDR3 loop spans 17 amino acids.

This clonotype was seen more than once but under ten times. The chain uses TRBV5-8 and TRBJ2-3, with 11 positions matching TRBD1. Germline CDR1 SGHTS, CDR2 YDEGEE. This CDR3 contains 15 residues. V lost 3 bases and J lost 5; bases outside the gene matches: 5. The CDR3 loop reads CASSWGQGDRDTQYF. The CDR3 nucleotides are TGTGCCAGCAGCTGGGGACAGGGGGATCGAGATACGCAGTATTTT.

Only a few counts were recorded for this clonotype. The chain joins TRBV28 to TRBJ2-7, with D uncertain. The CDR3 covers 14 residues. Trimming removed 5 bases from V and 3 bases from J, with 14 bases in between. CDR1 and CDR2 (germline): MDHEN, SYDVKM. DNA of the CDR3: TGTGCCAGCAGTATCCCGGACCCCTTCTACGAGCAGTACTTC. Encoded protein: CASSIPDPFYEQYF.

This clonotype was counted many times. The J gene is TRBJ2-2, the V gene TRBV12-3 or TRBV12-4; D assignment may be TRBD1 or TRBD2 (6 bases each). This CDR3 has 14 residues. Trimming removed 5 bases from V and 4 bases from J, with 11 bases in between. CDR3 sequence reads: CASSQQGGTGELFF. CDR3 nucleotides: TGTGCCAGCAGTCAACAGGGAGGCACCGGGGAGCTGTTTTTT.

The chain uses TRBV20-1 and TRBJ2-5, with D possibly TRBD1 on 5 matching bases. Germline V gene data show CDR1 as DFQATT and CDR2 as SNEGSKA (reference sequence). This CDR3 is 12 amino acids long. With 2 bases removed from V and 5 bases from J, the gap between germline ends came to 9 bases. The CDR3 nucleotides are TGCAGTGCTAGATCGGCAGGGGAGACCCAGTACTTC. Translation: CSARSAGETQYF.

Here the CDR3 reads CASSVEARGYNEQFF. CDR3 coding DNA: TGTGCCAGCAGCGTAGAAGCCAGGGGTTACAATGAGCAGTTCTTC. The genes are TRBV9 and TRBJ2-1; D is possibly TRBD1 (6 bases). The V gene's germline CDR1 is SGDLS and CDR2 YYNGEE. V dropped 0 bases and J dropped 4 bases, with 11 bases sitting between them. The CDR3 is 15 amino acids.

This clonotype was seen only a few times. The chain combines TRBV5-5 with TRBJ2-1; the D gene is possibly TRBD1 (5 bases). CDR3 length: 13 amino acids. Germline CDR1 and CDR2: SGHKS and YYEKEE (reference sequence). The V end was cut by 4 bases, the J end by 8 bases, with 13 bases between. This CDR3 reads CASSGTGRDEQFF. CDR3 DNA sequence: TGTGCCAGCAGCGGTACAGGTCGCGATGAGCAGTTCTTC. Combining the CDR3 with reference TRBV5-5 and TRBJ2-1 gives the whole variable domain DAGVTQSPTHLIKTRGQQVTLRCSPISGHKSVSWYQQVLGQGPQFIFQYYEKEERGRGNFPDRFSARQFPNYSSELNVNALLLGDSALYLCASSGTGRDEQFFGPGTRLTVL.

J is TRBJ2-1 and V is TRBV20-1; tentatively, D is TRBD2 (5 bases). The germline V gene has CDR1 DFQATT and CDR2 SNEGSKA (reference sequence). The CDR3 is made up of 13 amino acids. Trimming left V 7 bases short and J 8 bases short, with 18 bases between. The CDR3 nucleotides are TGCAGTGGCCTGGCCAGAGCGGTCGATGAGCAGTTCTTC. The encoded protein is CSGLARAVDEQFF.

This clonotype was found many times. The chain combines TRBV12-3 or TRBV12-4 with TRBJ2-3; D is possibly TRBD1 or TRBD2 (5 bases each). The V gene lost 6 bases and the J gene lost 9 bases, with 16 bases spanning the gap. The CDR3 totals 13 residues. Here the CDR3 DNA reads TGTGCCAGCAGCCCGGGACCCCCCTCGACGCAGTATTTT. Protein sequence: CASSPGPPSTQYF.

In its sample, this clonotype was seen a few times. This chain links TRBV24-1 with TRBJ2-2, with D maybe TRBD2 (6 bases). V lost 3 bases and J lost 4, with 11 bases in between. The CDR3 sequence is 15 residues long. Germline V gene lookup returns CDR1 KGHDR and CDR2 SFDVKD. CDR3 nucleotide sequence: TGTGCCACCAGTGATAAGGGGAGGCTCACCGGGGAGCTGTTTTTT. As protein: CATSDKGRLTGELFF.

The chain has TRBV10-3 and TRBJ2-3; the match to TRBD1 covers 8 bases. The V gene's germline CDR1 is ENHRY and CDR2 SYGVKD. After removal of 10 bases from V and 1 base from J, the junction contained 10 bases not matched to a gene. The CDR3 is made up of 15 amino acids. CDR3 nucleotides: TGTGCCAACTGCTGGGACAGGAGTCGCACAGATACGCAGTATTTT. Amino acids: CANCWDRSRTDTQYF.

This clonotype was seen a few times. The V call is TRBV6-1, the J call TRBJ1-4, with 9 nucleotides matching TRBD1. CDR1 MNHNS and CDR2 SASEGT come from the germline V gene. The CDR3 runs to 15 residues. V lost 4 bases, J lost 5 bases, and 5 bases stayed unmatched. CDR3 DNA: TGTGCCAGCAGTGCTGCGACAGGGGGAAATGAAAAACTGTTTTTT. It codes for CASSAATGGNEKLFF.

This clonotype has only a few counts. The rearrangement joins TRBV2 to TRBJ2-7, with TRBD2 matching 11 bases. V trimming: 6 bases; J trimming: 3 bases; junction bases outside the gene matches: 7. Germline loops: CDR1 SNHLY, CDR2 FYNNEI. The length of the CDR3 is 15 residues. CDR3 DNA: TGTGCCAGCAGGGTACTAGCGGGAGTTCTCTACGAGCAGTACTTC. Protein product: CASRVLAGVLYEQYF.

The rearrangement joins TRBV12-3 or TRBV12-4 to TRBJ2-3; TRBD1 agrees at 7 bases. This CDR3 has 19 amino acids. V was clipped by 6 bases and J by 2 bases; unmatched bases: 20. The CDR3 is CASSPGQSAGRTSTDTQYF. CDR3 DNA sequence: TGTGCCAGCAGCCCGGGACAGTCGGCCGGGCGAACATCCACAGATACGCAGTATTTT.

The chain has TRBV7-9 and TRBJ2-7, with 8 bases lining up with TRBD1. The germline CDR1 and CDR2 sequences are SEHNR and FQNEAQ (reference sequence). CDR3 size: 16 residues. V shed 5 bases, J shed 2 bases, and the junction held 11 bases outside the gene matches. CDR3 residues: CASSPKDREVPYEQYF. The CDR3 DNA is TGTGCCAGCAGCCCGAAGGACAGGGAGGTACCCTACGAGCAGTACTTC.

This clonotype was counted ten times or more. The J gene is TRBJ2-7, the V gene TRBV28; D remains ambiguous. This CDR3 is 13 amino acids long. The ends were cut back, 2 bases at V and 3 bases at J, with 8 bases in the middle. CDR1 MDHEN and CDR2 SYDVKM come from the germline V gene. CDR3 DNA sequence: TGTGCCAGCAGTTTAGTGGGGAACTACGAGCAGTACTTC. Its translation: CASSLVGNYEQYF.

This clonotype came up a few times. This chain links TRBV20-1 with TRBJ2-7; 7 nucleotides align to TRBD1. Germline assignment: CDR1 DFQATT and CDR2 SNEGSKA (reference sequence). With 0 bases clipped from V and 2 bases from J, the junction kept 7 bases outside the gene matches. The CDR3 is made up of 15 amino acids. CDR3: CSARDYRGYTYEQYF. CDR3 nucleotide sequence: TGCAGTGCTAGAGATTACAGGGGTTATACCTACGAGCAGTACTTC.

The chain links TRBV7-8 to TRBJ2-5, with 9 bases fitting TRBD2. Germline CDR1 and CDR2: SGHVS and FQNEAQ. V gave up 3 bases and J gave up 1 base; unmatched junction bases: 6. This CDR3 comprises 16 residues. The CDR3 protein is CASSFPSSGAQETQYF. CDR3 nucleotides: TGTGCCAGCAGCTTCCCGTCTAGCGGGGCCCAAGAGACCCAGTACTTC.

This clonotype was found a few times. The genes are TRBV9 and TRBJ1-1; 8 positions agree with TRBD1. CDR3 size: 17 residues. The V gene end was trimmed by 4 bases and the J gene end by 2 bases; junction bases not matched to a gene: 13. The germline V gene has CDR1 SGDLS and CDR2 YYNGEE. The CDR3 bases are TGTGCCAGCAGCAGAGGACAGGGTAAGGAGGGCAACACTGAAGCTTTCTTT. Amino acids: CASSRGQGKEGNTEAFF.

This clonotype was counted ten times or more. V is TRBV27 and J is TRBJ2-1, with 7 bases aligning to TRBD1. CDR3 size: 13 residues. Trimming cost V 1 base and J 7 bases; bases outside gene matches: 1. Germline assignment: CDR1 MNHEY and CDR2 SMNVEV (reference sequence). The CDR3 region is CASSLYRGNEQFF. CDR3 DNA sequence: TGTGCCAGCAGTTTATACAGGGGTAATGAGCAGTTCTTC.

This clonotype has at least ten counts. Mismatch with germline at one junction end may stem from a read error. The gene calls are TRBV5-1 and TRBJ2-3, with a tentative D call TRBD2 (6 bases). Germline CDR1 is SGHRS and CDR2 is YFSETQ. The CDR3 is 13 amino acids. The DNA for the CDR3 is TGCGCCAGCAGCGTTACTAGCAGAGATACGCAGTATTTT. Its translation is CASSVTSRDTQYF.

The table lists this clonotype with a few counts. V and J are TRBV20-1 and TRBJ2-3; D is perhaps TRBD1 (6 bases). V lost 6 bases, J lost 12 bases, and 22 bases lay in between. Germline lookup yields CDR1 DFQATT and CDR2 SNEGSKA (reference sequence). The CDR3 sequence is 13 residues long. CDR3 sequence reads: CSASGQTLDGQYF. In DNA, the CDR3 is TGCAGTGCCTCGGGACAAACATTAGACGGACAGTATTTT.

This chain links TRBV29-1 with TRBJ2-7, with D perhaps being TRBD1 or TRBD2 (6 bases each). The CDR3 runs 13 residues. Between the trimmed V and J ends, which lost 4 bases and 5 bases, there was a span of 15 bases. In germline, CDR1 is SQVTM, CDR2 ANQGSEA. In DNA form, the CDR3 reads TGCAGCGTTGGGGGGCTCTGGGGGGACGAGCAGTACTTC. Its protein product is CSVGGLWGDEQYF.

Many counts were recorded for this clonotype. In DNA form, the CDR3 reads TGTGCCAGCAGTTTAAGTGGTACCTACAATGAGCAGTTCTTC. Protein: CASSLSGTYNEQFF. This rearrangement joins TRBV12-3 or TRBV12-4 to TRBJ2-1; D gene ambiguous. V shed 2 bases and J shed 2 bases, with 7 bases lying between them. The CDR3 contains 14 residues.

This clonotype was seen many times. The V gene is TRBV10-3, the J gene TRBJ2-7; D ambiguous. This CDR3 contains 11 residues. Germline values: CDR1 ENHRY, CDR2 SYGVKD. Trimming took 1 base from V and 5 from J, leaving 3 bases between them. The CDR3 bases are TGTGCCATCAGTGAGTTTGACGAGCAGTACTTC. It encodes CAISEFDEQYF.

In this sample, this clonotype turned up a few times. The chain combines TRBV29-1 with TRBJ1-1; D is unresolved. The CDR3 covers 12 residues. Looked up from germline, CDR1 is SQVTM and CDR2 is ANQGSEA. Deletions cut 8 bases from V and 4 bases from J, with 14 bases between. CDR3 nucleotides: TGCAGCTCTTCAGTGGGAGGCACTGAAGCTTTCTTT. Amino acids: CSSSVGGTEAFF.

This chain uses TRBV2 with TRBJ2-7, with 8 bases matching TRBD1. V shed 6 bases and J 12 bases; nucleotides not matched to a gene: 16. Per germline, CDR1 SNHLY and CDR2 FYNNEI. The CDR3 is 14 residues long. DNA of the CDR3: TGTGCCAGCAGAACCGGGACAGGCGGACCTCGGGGGTACTTC. It yields the protein CASRTGTGGPRGYF.